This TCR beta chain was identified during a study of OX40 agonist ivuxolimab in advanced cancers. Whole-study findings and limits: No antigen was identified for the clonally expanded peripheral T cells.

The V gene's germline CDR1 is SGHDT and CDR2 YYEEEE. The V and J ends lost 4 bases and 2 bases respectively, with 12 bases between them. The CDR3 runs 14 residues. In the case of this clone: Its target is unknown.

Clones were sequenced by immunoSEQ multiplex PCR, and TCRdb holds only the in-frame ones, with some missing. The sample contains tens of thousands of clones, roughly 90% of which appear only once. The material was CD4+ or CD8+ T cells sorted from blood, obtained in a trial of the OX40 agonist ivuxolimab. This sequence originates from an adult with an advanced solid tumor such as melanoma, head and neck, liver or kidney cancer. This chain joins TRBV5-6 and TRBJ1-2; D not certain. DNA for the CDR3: TGTGCCAGCAGCCTCGGATCGGGAAACTATGGCTACACCTTC. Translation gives CASSLGSGNYGYTF.